The clone carrying this T cell receptor beta chain came up a few times. Antigen: not known. Isolated RNA was reverse transcribed in full, so expressed TCRB transcripts were sequenced. The method was immunoSEQ multiplex PCR; TCRdb's version includes in-frame clones alone and lacks a portion of them. The table lists over 200,000 clones, about 11% of them singletons. This entry comes from a study of beta chain features in type 1 diabetes. Study-level results: Among patients with Type 1 diabetes, TCRB CDR3s were moderately but significantly shorter in every one of the four CD4+ subsets. A greater similarity of naive, central memory and Treg TCRB repertoires was seen among patients than among healthy donors. Shorter templates might be favored by PCR, and equally so in patients and in controls.

The sequenced sample was naive CD4+ T cells from blood. This clonotype was sampled from a young man with type 1 diabetes.

The CDR3 spells CASSEPRGIWADTQYF. The CDR3 DNA follows: TGTGCCAGCAGTGAGCCCAGGGGAATTTGGGCAGATACGCAGTATTTT. The rearrangement joins TRBV25-1 to TRBJ2-3, with D possibly matching TRBD1 (6 bases). The CDR3 covers 16 residues. With 3 bases removed from V and 4 bases from J, the gap between germline ends came to 17 bases. Germline values: CDR1 MGHDK, CDR2 SYGVNS.